These T cell receptor beta chains were read from a single sample in a study of response to subunit inactivated influenza vaccine. TCRdb used MiXCR to reprocess the RT-PCR reads, holding one entry per CDR3 protein. The table shows more than 200,000 distinct CDR3 sequences, with more than 9% occurring only once. This specimen consisted of non-naive T cells sorted from PBMCs, obtained 14 days before vaccination. The receptors were sampled from a man in his forties or fifties who received an inactivated influenza vaccine. Both conserved end residues are part of each CDR3. D genes are given only for firm matches. Clone size is stated in some rows and not others, as once, few, many or a class when expanded.

CDR3 DNA	CDR3 protein	J gene	V gene	CDR3 length	clone size	D gene
TGTGCCTGGAGTCCTAGCGCTCTTCCCAATGAGCAGTTCTTC	CAWSPSALPNEQFF	TRBJ2-1	TRBV30	14	NA	NA
TGTGCCACCAGTGATTTGTTTCCGGGAAATGAGCAGTTCTTC	CATSDLFPGNEQFF	TRBJ2-1	TRBV24-1	14	NA	NA
TGTGCCAGCAGCTTGGTACTAGCGGAGACCCAGTACTTC	CASSLVLAETQYF	TRBJ2-5	TRBV11-2	13	NA	TRBD2
TGTGCCACCAGCAGGACACCAGGTTCCAGCTATGGCTACACCTTC	CATSRTPGSSYGYTF	TRBJ1-2	TRBV15	15	many	NA
TGTGCCAGCAGCCAGGACACAGGGTCGGTCACCGGGGAGCTGTTTTTT	CASSQDTGSVTGELFF	TRBJ2-2	TRBV4-2	16	few	NA
TGTGCCATCAGTGGTCGGAGGGGCTATGGCTACACCTTC	CAISGRRGYGYTF	TRBJ1-2	TRBV10-3	13	many	NA
TGTGCCAGCAGTGAGGCGATTCATCTGACAGGGGATGAAGCTTTCTTT	CASSEAIHLTGDEAFF	TRBJ1-1	TRBV6-1	16	few	TRBD1
TGTGCCAGCAGCTTGTTATCGGGGTACGGTTTCGCGGGCACCGGGGAGCTGTTTTTT	CASSLLSGYGFAGTGELFF	TRBJ2-2	TRBV5-4	19	NA	NA
TGTGCTAGTGGTTTGGTAATTGGCGGGAACCACCAAGAGACCCAGTACTTC	CASGLVIGGNHQETQYF	TRBJ2-5	TRBV12-5	17	few	NA
TGTGCCATCAGTGAGTCTTGGGACAGGGGGCAAAATGAGCAGTTCTTC	CAISESWDRGQNEQFF	TRBJ2-1	TRBV10-3	16	NA	TRBD1
TGTGCCAGCGGTGGAGAGATGGGCACTGAAGCTTTCTTT	CASGGEMGTEAFF	TRBJ1-1	TRBV2	13	few	NA
TGTGCCAGCAGCTCTGGGAACTTTCAGCCCCAGCATTTT	CASSSGNFQPQHF	TRBJ1-5	TRBV16	13	NA	NA
TGTGCCAGCATGGTGGGATCCACAGATACGCAGTATTTT	CASMVGSTDTQYF	TRBJ2-3	TRBV7-2	13	few	NA
TGCAGTGCTAGCCTTTGGGGGGAAGCTAATGAAAAACTGTTTTTT	CSASLWGEANEKLFF	TRBJ1-4	TRBV20-1	15	many	NA
TGCAGTGCTAGGACAGTTGCTACCTACGAGCAGTACTTC	CSARTVATYEQYF	TRBJ2-7	TRBV20-1	13	once	NA
TGTGCCAGCAGTCCACCGGGACAGGGTTTTGGCTACACCTTC	CASSPPGQGFGYTF	TRBJ1-2	TRBV27	14	few	TRBD1
TGCAGTGCTAGGGGACGCCCGCTCCCCTCCTACGAGCAGTACTTC	CSARGRPLPSYEQYF	TRBJ2-7	TRBV20-1	15	NA	NA
TGCAGTGCTAGTCTGCGGGAGGGTGGCACAGATACGCAGTATTTT	CSASLREGGTDTQYF	TRBJ2-3	TRBV20-1	15	few	TRBD2
TGTGCCAGCAGTTTAGGTAGCGGGGTAGGGTATGAGCAGTTCTTC	CASSLGSGVGYEQFF	TRBJ2-1	TRBV27	15	many	TRBD2
TGCGCCAGCAGTGGGTCGGGGACAGGGTATTGGAGAAGCAATCAGCCCCAGCATTTT	CASSGSGTGYWRSNQPQHF	TRBJ1-5	TRBV10-2	19	many	TRBD1
TGTGCCAGCAGTTTACGCCCGACAGGGGGCTTGTACAATCAGCCCCAGCATTTT	CASSLRPTGGLYNQPQHF	TRBJ1-5	TRBV28	18	few	TRBD1
TGTGCCAGCAGCGTAGGAATTCCTGGGGCCAACGTCCTGACTTTC	CASSVGIPGANVLTF	TRBJ2-6	TRBV7-9	15	many	NA
TGCAGTGCGAAAGGTGGCGGGGCTAGCACAGATACGCAGTATTTT	CSAKGGGASTDTQYF	TRBJ2-3	TRBV20-1	15	few	NA
TGTGCCAGCAGCTTAAACCCCGGGACATACAATGAGCAGTTCTTC	CASSLNPGTYNEQFF	TRBJ2-1	TRBV11-2	15	NA	NA
TGCAGCGTTAGCCGACAGGGAGGCTATGGCTACACCTTC	CSVSRQGGYGYTF	TRBJ1-2	TRBV29-1	13	few	TRBD1
TGTGCCAGCAGCTTAGCGCCTAGCGGGACCTACAATGAGCAGTTCTTC	CASSLAPSGTYNEQFF	TRBJ2-1	TRBV7-6	16	many	TRBD2
TGTGCCAGCAGTGAAGGGCTATTAACAGGCGAGGGCTACACCTTC	CASSEGLLTGEGYTF	TRBJ1-2	TRBV2	15	NA	NA
TGCAGCGTGATGGGGACAGAGAATGATGAAAAACTGTTTTTT	CSVMGTENDEKLFF	TRBJ1-4	TRBV29-1	14	NA	TRBD1
TGTGCCAGCACCACCCGGGACAGGGGTAATACGCAGTATTTT	CASTTRDRGNTQYF	TRBJ2-3	TRBV6-5	14	NA	TRBD1
TGTGCCACCAGTGCAGGTCACGAGCAGTACTTC	CATSAGHEQYF	TRBJ2-7	TRBV24-1	11	many	NA
TGTGCCAGCTCACCAGTAGGCAGGGTGGCTCAGCCCCAGCATTTT	CASSPVGRVAQPQHF	TRBJ1-5	TRBV18	15	few	NA
TGCAGCGTCTTACAGGGGGCAGTGAACACCGGGGAGCTGTTTTTT	CSVLQGAVNTGELFF	TRBJ2-2	TRBV29-1	15	many	TRBD1
TGCAGTGCTGTCGGGACAGTGAACAATGAAAAACTGTTTTTT	CSAVGTVNNEKLFF	TRBJ1-4	TRBV20-1	14	few	TRBD1
TGCAGTGCTAGGTCCAGGTATGAAGCTTTCTTT	CSARSRYEAFF	TRBJ1-1	TRBV20-1	11	many	NA
TGTGCCAGCAGCCGGACTAGCGGGGGAATGGCAGATACGCAGTATTTT	CASSRTSGGMADTQYF	TRBJ2-3	TRBV5-6	16	NA	TRBD2
TGTGCCAGCAGTGAAAGGAGCGGGGGGATCAATGAGCAGTTCTTC	CASSERSGGINEQFF	TRBJ2-1	TRBV2	15	few	TRBD2
TGCGCCAGCAGCCAAGATCCCCGGTCGGGGGAGACCCAGTACTTC	CASSQDPRSGETQYF	TRBJ2-5	TRBV4-3	15	once	NA
TGCAGTGCTACCCCGTTGGTGGGAGGGGCGCTCGGCACAGATACGCAGTATTTT	CSATPLVGGALGTDTQYF	TRBJ2-3	TRBV20-1	18	few	TRBD2
TGTGCCAGCGTCTTGTCTGGGACGCAGTATTTT	CASVLSGTQYF	TRBJ2-3	TRBV28	11	few	NA
TGTGCCAGCAGCCATCCGAGACGGAACCAAGAGACCCAGTACTTC	CASSHPRRNQETQYF	TRBJ2-5	TRBV3-1	15	NA	NA
TGTGCCAGCAGGCGGACAGGGTACGAGCAGTACTTC	CASRRTGYEQYF	TRBJ2-7	TRBV6-6	12	NA	TRBD1
TGTGCCAGCAGCGTAGGGGCCACAGATACGCAGTATTTT	CASSVGATDTQYF	TRBJ2-3	TRBV9	13	few	NA